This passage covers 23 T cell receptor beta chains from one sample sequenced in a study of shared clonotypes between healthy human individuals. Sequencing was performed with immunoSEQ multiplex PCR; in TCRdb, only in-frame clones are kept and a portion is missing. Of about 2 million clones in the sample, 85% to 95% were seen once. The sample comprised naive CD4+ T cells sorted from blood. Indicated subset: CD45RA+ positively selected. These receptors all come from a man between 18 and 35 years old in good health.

CDR3 nucleotide sequence: TGTGCCAGCAGCTCATCCGGGCAAGAAGGGACCCAGTACTTC. It specifies CASSSSGQEGTQYF. J is TRBJ2-5 and V is TRBV11-3; D call uncertain. In germline, CDR1 is SGHNT, CDR2 YENEEA. This CDR3 contains 14 residues. The V end was cut by 4 bases, the J end by 7 bases, with 16 bases between.

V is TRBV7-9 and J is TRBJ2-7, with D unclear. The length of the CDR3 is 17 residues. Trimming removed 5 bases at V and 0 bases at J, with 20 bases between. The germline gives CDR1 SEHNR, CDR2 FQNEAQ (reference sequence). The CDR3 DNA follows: TGTGCCAGCAGCGCGGTAAGTGGACGGCTGAGCTCCTACGAGCAGTACTTC. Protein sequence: CASSAVSGRLSSYEQYF.

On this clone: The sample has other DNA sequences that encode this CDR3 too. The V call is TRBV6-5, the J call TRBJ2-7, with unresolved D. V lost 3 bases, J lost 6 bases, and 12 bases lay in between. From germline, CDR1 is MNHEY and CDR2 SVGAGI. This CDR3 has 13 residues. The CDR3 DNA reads TGTGCCAGCAGTTATAGTAATTCTGGCGAGCAGTACTTC. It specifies CASSYSNSGEQYF.

CDR3 sequence reads: CASSLARDRGPGANVLTF. CDR3 DNA: TGCGCCAGCAGCTTGGCCAGGGACAGGGGGCCTGGGGCCAACGTCCTGACTTTC. This sequence joins TRBV5-1 and TRBJ2-6, with TRBD1 matching over 12 bases. Germline lookup yields CDR1 SGHRS and CDR2 YFSETQ. The CDR3 is made up of 18 amino acids. V lost 0 bases, J lost 2 bases, and 3 bases stayed unmatched.

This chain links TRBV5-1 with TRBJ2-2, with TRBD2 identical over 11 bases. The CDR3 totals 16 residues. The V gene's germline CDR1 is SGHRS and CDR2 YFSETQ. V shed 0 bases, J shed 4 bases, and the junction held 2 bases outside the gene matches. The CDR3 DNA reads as TGCGCCAGCAGCTTGGGTAGCGGGAGGGCCACCGGGGAGCTGTTTTTT. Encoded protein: CASSLGSGRATGELFF.

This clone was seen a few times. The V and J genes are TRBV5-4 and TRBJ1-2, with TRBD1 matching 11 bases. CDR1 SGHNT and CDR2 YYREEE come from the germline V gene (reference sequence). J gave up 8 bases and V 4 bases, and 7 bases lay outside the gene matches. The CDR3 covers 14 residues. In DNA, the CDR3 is TGTGCCAGCAGCACAGGACAGGGGGCGCGGGGCTACACCTTC. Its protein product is CASSTGQGARGYTF.

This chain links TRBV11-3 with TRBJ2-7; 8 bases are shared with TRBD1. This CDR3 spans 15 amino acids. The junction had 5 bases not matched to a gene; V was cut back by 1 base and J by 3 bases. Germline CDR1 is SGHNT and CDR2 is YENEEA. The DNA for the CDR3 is TGTGCCAGCAGCTTAGGAATTGGACAGGGCTACGAGCAGTACTTC. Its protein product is CASSLGIGQGYEQYF.

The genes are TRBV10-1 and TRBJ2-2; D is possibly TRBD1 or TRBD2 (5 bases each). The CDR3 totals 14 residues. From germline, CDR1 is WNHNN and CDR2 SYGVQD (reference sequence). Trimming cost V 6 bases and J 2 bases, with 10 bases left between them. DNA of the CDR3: TGCGCCAGCAGAGTGGGGGTCAACACCGGGGAGCTGTTTTTT. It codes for CASRVGVNTGELFF.

The CDR3 sequence: CASSFGSSGDTDTQYF. CDR3 nucleotide sequence: TGTGCCAGCAGTTTTGGGTCTAGCGGGGACACAGATACGCAGTATTTT. The chain carries TRBV28 and TRBJ2-3; the match to TRBD2 covers 9 bases. Germline V CDR1 and CDR2: MDHEN, SYDVKM. The CDR3 spans 16 residues. J lost 2 bases, V lost 3 bases, and 6 bases had no gene match.

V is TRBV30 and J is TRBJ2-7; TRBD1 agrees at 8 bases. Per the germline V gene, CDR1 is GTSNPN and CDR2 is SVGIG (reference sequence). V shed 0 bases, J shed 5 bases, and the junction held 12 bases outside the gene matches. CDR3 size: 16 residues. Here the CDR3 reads CAWSVSRTGSFNEQYF. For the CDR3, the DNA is TGTGCCTGGAGTGTATCCCGGACAGGGTCATTTAACGAGCAGTACTTC. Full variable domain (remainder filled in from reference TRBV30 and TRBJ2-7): SQTIHQWPATLVQPVGSPLSLECTVEGTSNPNLYWYRQAAGRGLQLLFYSVGIGQISSEVPQNLSASRPQDRQFILSSKKLLLSDSGFYLCAWSVSRTGSFNEQYFGPGTRLTVT.

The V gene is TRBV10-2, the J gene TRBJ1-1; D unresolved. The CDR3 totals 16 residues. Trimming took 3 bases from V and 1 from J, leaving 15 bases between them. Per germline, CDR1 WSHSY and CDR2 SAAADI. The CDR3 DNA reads TGCGCCAGCAGTGAAACGGCCCAGATTCAGAACACTGAAGCTTTCTTT. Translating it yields CASSETAQIQNTEAFF.

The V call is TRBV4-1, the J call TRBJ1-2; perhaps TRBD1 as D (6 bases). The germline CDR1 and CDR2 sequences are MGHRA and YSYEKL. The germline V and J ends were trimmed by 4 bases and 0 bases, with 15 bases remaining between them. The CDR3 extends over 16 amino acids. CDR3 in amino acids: CASSRDGTLANYGYTF. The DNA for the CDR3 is TGCGCCAGCAGCCGGGACGGGACACTAGCTAACTATGGCTACACCTTC.

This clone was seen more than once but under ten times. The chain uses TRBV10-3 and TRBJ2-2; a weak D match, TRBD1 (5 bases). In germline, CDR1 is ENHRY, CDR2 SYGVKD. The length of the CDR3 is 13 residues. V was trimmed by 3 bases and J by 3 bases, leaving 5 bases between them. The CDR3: CAISDRDTGELFF. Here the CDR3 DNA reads TGTGCCATCAGTGACAGGGACACCGGGGAGCTGTTTTTT.

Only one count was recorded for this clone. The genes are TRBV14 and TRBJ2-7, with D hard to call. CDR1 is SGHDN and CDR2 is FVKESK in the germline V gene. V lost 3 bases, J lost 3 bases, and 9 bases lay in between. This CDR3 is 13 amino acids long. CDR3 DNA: TGTGCCAGCAGCCATGGTGGCAACTACGAGCAGTACTTC. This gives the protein CASSHGGNYEQYF.

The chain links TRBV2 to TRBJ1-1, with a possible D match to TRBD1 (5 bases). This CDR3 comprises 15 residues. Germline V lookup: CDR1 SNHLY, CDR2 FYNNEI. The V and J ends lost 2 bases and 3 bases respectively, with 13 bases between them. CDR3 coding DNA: TGTGCCAGCAGTGAACACCGGCAGGGAGACACTGAAGCTTTCTTT. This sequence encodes CASSEHRQGDTEAFF.

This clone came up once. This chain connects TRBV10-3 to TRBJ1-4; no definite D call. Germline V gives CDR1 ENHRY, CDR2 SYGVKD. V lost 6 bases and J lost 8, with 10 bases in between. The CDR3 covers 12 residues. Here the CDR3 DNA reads TGTGCCATCAGAACGGCGGGGGAAAAACTGTTTTTT. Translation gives CAIRTAGEKLFF.

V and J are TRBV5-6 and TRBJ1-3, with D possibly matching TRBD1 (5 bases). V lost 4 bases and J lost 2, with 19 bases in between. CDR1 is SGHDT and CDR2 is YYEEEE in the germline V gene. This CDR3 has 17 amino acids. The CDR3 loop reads CASSKEQGIWAGNTIYF. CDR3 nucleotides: TGTGCCAGCAGCAAGGAGCAGGGTATATGGGCTGGAAACACCATATATTTT. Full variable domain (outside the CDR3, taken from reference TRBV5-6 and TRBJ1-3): DAGVTQSPTHLIKTRGQQVTLRCSPKSGHDTVSWYQQALGQGPQFIFQYYEEEERQRGNFPDRFSGHQFPNYSSELNVNALLLGDSALYLCASSKEQGIWAGNTIYFGEGSWLTVV.

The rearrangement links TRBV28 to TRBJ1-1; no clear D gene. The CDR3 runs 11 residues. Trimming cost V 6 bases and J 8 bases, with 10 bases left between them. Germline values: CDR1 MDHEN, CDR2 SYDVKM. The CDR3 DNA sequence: TGTGCCAGCAGGTGGCCGGCCGAAGCTTTCTTT. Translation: CASRWPAEAFF.

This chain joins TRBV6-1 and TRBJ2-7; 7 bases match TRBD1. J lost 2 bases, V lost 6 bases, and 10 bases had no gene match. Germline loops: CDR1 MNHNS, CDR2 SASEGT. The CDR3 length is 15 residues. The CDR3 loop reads CASSVGGGKTYEQYF. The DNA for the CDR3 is TGTGCCAGCAGCGTAGGGGGCGGAAAGACCTACGAGCAGTACTTC.

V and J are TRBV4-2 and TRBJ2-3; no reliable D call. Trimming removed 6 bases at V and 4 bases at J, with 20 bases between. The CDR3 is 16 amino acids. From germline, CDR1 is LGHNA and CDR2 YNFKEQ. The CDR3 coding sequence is TGTGCCAGCAGAGACCTGCTCGCTCGGGTGGCAGATACGCAGTATTTT. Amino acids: CASRDLLARVADTQYF.

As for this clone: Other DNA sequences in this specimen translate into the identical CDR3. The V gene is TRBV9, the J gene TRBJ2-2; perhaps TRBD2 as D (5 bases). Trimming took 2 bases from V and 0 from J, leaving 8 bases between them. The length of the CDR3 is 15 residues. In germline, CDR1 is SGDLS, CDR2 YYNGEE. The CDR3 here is CASSVGVTNTGELFF. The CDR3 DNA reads TGTGCCAGCAGCGTGGGAGTTACGAACACCGGGGAGCTGTTTTTT.

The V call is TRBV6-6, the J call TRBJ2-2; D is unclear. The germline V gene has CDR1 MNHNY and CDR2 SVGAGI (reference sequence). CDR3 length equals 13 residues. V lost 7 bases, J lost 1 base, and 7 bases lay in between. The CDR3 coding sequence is TGTGCCAGCACGAACCTGAACACCGGGGAGCTGTTTTTT. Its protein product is CASTNLNTGELFF.

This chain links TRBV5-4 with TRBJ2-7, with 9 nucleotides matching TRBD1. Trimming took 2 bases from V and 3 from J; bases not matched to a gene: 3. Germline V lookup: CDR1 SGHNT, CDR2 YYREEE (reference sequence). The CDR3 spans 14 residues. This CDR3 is CASSLQDRGYEQYF. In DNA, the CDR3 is TGTGCCAGCAGCTTACAGGACAGGGGCTACGAGCAGTACTTC.